These 8 T cell receptor beta chains came from one sample sequenced in a study of regulatory T cells in long-lasting Graves disease. Indicated time point: newly diagnosed GD, antithyroid drugs for less than 3 months. The authors made the TCR library using RNA they extracted from PBMCs. According to the study, TCR beta libraries were built with iRepertoire HTBI primers and CDR3-region Arm-PCR. Each CDR3 protein gets one entry after TCRdb re-called the multiplex PCR reads with MiXCR. Among over 400,000 distinct CDR3 sequences listed, 14% were seen once. The same sample was also used in a study of T cells in Graves' hyperthyroidism and ophthalmopathy.

The specimen comprised peripheral blood mononuclear cells (PBMCs), sampled at new diagnosis, from a patient treated with antithyroid drugs. All receptors derive from a woman in her forties or fifties with Graves disease.

This clonotype showed up just a few times. The chain has TRBV11-2 and TRBJ1-4, with D hard to call. The germline gives CDR1 SGHAT, CDR2 FQNNGV. The CDR3 totals 14 residues. With 1 base removed from V and 4 bases from J, the gap between germline ends came to 7 bases. The CDR3 loop is CASSLVRSNEKLFF. In DNA form, the CDR3 reads TGTGCCAGCAGCTTAGTCAGGAGTAATGAAAAACTGTTTTTT.

This clonotype was recorded at least ten times. The chain combines TRBV7-9 with TRBJ2-5; the D call may be TRBD1 or TRBD2 (5 bases each). Between the trimmed V and J ends, which lost 4 bases and 5 bases, there was a span of 17 bases. The CDR3 length is 15 residues. Germline values: CDR1 SEHNR, CDR2 FQNEAQ (reference sequence). For the CDR3, the DNA is TGTGCCAGCAGCTACTGGACTGGGGCCGGGGAGACCCAGTACTTC. This gives the protein CASSYWTGAGETQYF.

In DNA, the CDR3 is TGCAGTGCTAAGCTGATGGGGGTGGGCGCCTACGAGCAGTACTTC. This translates into CSAKLMGVGAYEQYF. V is TRBV20-1 and J is TRBJ2-7; D may be TRBD1 or TRBD2 (5 bases each). Trimming cost V 4 bases and J 2 bases, with 18 bases left between them. CDR3 size: 15 residues. Germline lookup yields CDR1 DFQATT and CDR2 SNEGSKA (reference sequence).

This clonotype was observed many times. V and J are TRBV10-3 and TRBJ1-1; D possibly corresponds to TRBD1 (6 bases). V lost 4 bases and J 7 bases, leaving 16 bases between the germline ends. Looked up from germline, CDR1 is ENHRY and CDR2 is SYGVKD. There are 14 residues in the CDR3. CDR3 residues: CAISGRGGSFEAFF. CDR3 sequence (DNA): TGTGCCATCAGTGGAAGGGGGGGCTCCTTTGAAGCTTTCTTT.

The table lists this clonotype with many counts. The V call is TRBV6-1, the J call TRBJ2-7, with D maybe TRBD2 (6 bases). CDR1 MNHNS and CDR2 SASEGT come from the germline V gene. This CDR3 has 14 residues. V was shortened by 7 bases and J by 0 bases, with 13 bases between the two germline ends. The chain's CDR3 is CASKRADHSYEQYF. Written as DNA, the CDR3 is TGTGCCAGCAAGCGGGCGGACCACTCCTACGAGCAGTACTTC.

This clonotype was counted ten times or more. J is TRBJ2-3 and V is TRBV7-8, with D possibly matching TRBD1 (8 bases). In germline, CDR1 is SGHVS, CDR2 FQNEAQ. The CDR3 length is 17 residues. V shed 5 bases and J shed 8 bases, with 26 bases lying between them. As DNA, the CDR3 is TGTGCCAGCAGCGCACTGGCGGGAGCAGGGGGCGCCTTTACGCAGTATTTT. It yields the protein CASSALAGAGGAFTQYF.

The sample holds many counts of this clonotype. This chain uses TRBV2 with TRBJ2-1, with no clear D. V was pared by 2 bases and J by 6 bases, with 20 bases between. Germline-derived CDR1 and CDR2 are SNHLY and FYNNEI. The CDR3 length is 17 residues. DNA for the CDR3: TGTGCCAGCAGTGAAAGGCTCGCGACCTCGGCCCGCAATGAGCAGTTCTTC. This translates into CASSERLATSARNEQFF.

In its sample, this clonotype was seen a few times. The chain employs TRBV3-1 and TRBJ1-2; 10 bases are shared with TRBD1. The germline gives CDR1 LGHDT, CDR2 YNNKEL (reference sequence). The CDR3 loop spans 17 amino acids. V was pared by 1 base and J by 1 base, with 6 bases of the junction left unmatched. The CDR3 spells CASSQGRTGGFNYGYTF. CDR3 sequence (DNA): TGTGCCAGCAGCCAAGGAAGGACAGGGGGATTTAACTATGGCTACACCTTC.